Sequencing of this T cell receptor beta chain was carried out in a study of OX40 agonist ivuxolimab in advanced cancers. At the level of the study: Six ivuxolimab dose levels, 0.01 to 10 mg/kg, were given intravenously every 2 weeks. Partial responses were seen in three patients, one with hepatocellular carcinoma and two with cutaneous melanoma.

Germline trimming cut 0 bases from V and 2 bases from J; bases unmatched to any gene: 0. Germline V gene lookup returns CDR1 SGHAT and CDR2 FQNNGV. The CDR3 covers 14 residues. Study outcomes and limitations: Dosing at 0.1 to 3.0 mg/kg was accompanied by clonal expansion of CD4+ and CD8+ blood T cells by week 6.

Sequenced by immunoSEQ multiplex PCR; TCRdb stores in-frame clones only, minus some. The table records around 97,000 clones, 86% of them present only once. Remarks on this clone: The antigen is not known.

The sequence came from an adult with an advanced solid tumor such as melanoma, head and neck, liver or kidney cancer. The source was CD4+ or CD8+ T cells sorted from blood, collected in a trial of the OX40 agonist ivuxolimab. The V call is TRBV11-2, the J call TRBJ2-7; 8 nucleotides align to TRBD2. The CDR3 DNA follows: TGTGCCAGCAGCTTAGAGCGGGGGGCCTACGAGCAGTACTTC. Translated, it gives CASSLERGAYEQYF.